The 15 T cell receptor beta chains listed next were all sequenced from one sample in a study of cytomegalovirus exposure and HLA in healthy donors. Some clones are missing from TCRdb's copy, which holds only in-frame ones; the method was immunoSEQ multiplex PCR. The sample consists of 250,000 to 300,000 clones, approximately 83% of them appearing once. Sequencing was performed on PBMCs. The receptors here all came from a woman aged 18 to 35 in good health and CMV-seronegative.

V and J are TRBV6-5 and TRBJ1-2; no firm D call. V was trimmed by 7 bases and J by 2 bases, leaving 14 bases between them. CDR3 length equals 14 residues. Germline V gene data show CDR1 as MNHEY and CDR2 as SVGAGI. CDR3 in DNA: TGTGCCAGCACTTTCACCGGGAAAAACTATGGCTACACCTTC. Amino acids: CASTFTGKNYGYTF.

The count of this clone is one. This rearrangement joins TRBV6-5 to TRBJ2-7; D is possibly TRBD2 (5 bases). From germline, CDR1 is MNHEY and CDR2 SVGAGI. Trimming removed 5 bases from V and 2 bases from J, with 16 bases in between. The CDR3 loop spans 15 amino acids. This CDR3 is CASSRHGGQTYEQYF. DNA for the CDR3: TGTGCCAGCAGTCGCCACGGCGGGCAGACCTACGAGCAGTACTTC.

J is TRBJ2-2 and V is TRBV29-1; possible D gene TRBD2, 5 bases. The V end was cut by 4 bases, the J end by 2 bases, with 14 bases between. The CDR3 contains 15 residues. Germline CDR1 SQVTM, CDR2 ANQGSEA. CDR3 in DNA: TGCAGCGTTGGAAGGAGCGGTATAAACACCGGGGAGCTGTTTTTT. Translation: CSVGRSGINTGELFF.

The J gene is TRBJ2-1, the V gene TRBV5-1; 11 nucleotides align to TRBD1. J was trimmed by 7 bases and V by 3 bases; bases with no gene match: 3. There are 14 residues in the CDR3. Germline V CDR1 and CDR2: SGHRS, YFSETQ. The DNA of the CDR3 is TGCGCCAGCAGCTCTGGGACAGGGGGTAATGAGCAGTTCTTC. Protein: CASSSGTGGNEQFF. The full variable domain, its missing parts supplied by reference TRBV5-1 and TRBJ2-1, is KAGVTQTPRYLIKTRGQQVTLSCSPISGHRSVSWYQQTPGQGLQFLFEYFSETQRNKGNFPGRFSGRQFSNSRSEMNVSTLELGDSALYLCASSSGTGGNEQFFGPGTRLTVL.

The chain links TRBV27 to TRBJ1-1; TRBD1 aligns across 9 bases. This CDR3 comprises 15 residues. J lost 3 bases, V lost 5 bases, and 7 bases had no gene match. Germline CDR1 reads MNHEY; CDR2 reads SMNVEV (reference sequence). CDR3 sequence reads: CASSTWTGADTEAFF. The CDR3 DNA follows: TGTGCCAGCAGTACGTGGACAGGGGCGGACACTGAAGCTTTCTTT.

The CDR3 coding sequence is TGTGCCAGCAGCGGGAGCTCCTATAATTCACCCCTCCACTTT. Translation: CASSGSSYNSPLHF. This rearrangement joins TRBV7-2 to TRBJ1-6; D not resolved. Germline V gene data show CDR1 as SGHTA and CDR2 as FQGNSA. The V gene lost 5 bases and the J gene lost 0 bases, with 5 bases spanning the gap. This CDR3 has 14 amino acids.

The chain employs TRBV7-9 and TRBJ2-7; D is uncertain. The V end was cut by 8 bases, the J end by 0 bases, with 11 bases between. The CDR3 totals 13 residues. Germline V CDR1 and CDR2: SEHNR, FQNEAQ (reference sequence). The CDR3 loop is CASALSLSYEQYF. CDR3 in DNA: TGTGCCAGCGCCTTAAGCCTCTCCTACGAGCAGTACTTC.

The chain uses TRBV27 and TRBJ1-2; tentative D call: TRBD1 (5 bases). The V and J ends lost 4 bases and 1 base respectively, with 13 bases between them. Looked up from germline, CDR1 is MNHEY and CDR2 is SMNVEV (reference sequence). The CDR3 contains 15 residues. DNA for the CDR3: TGTGCCAGCAGTTCCGCAGGGATGGATAACTATGGCTACACCTTC. Translated, it gives CASSSAGMDNYGYTF.

The chain recombines TRBV4-1 with TRBJ2-7, with 8 positions matching TRBD1. This CDR3 has 13 residues. Germline CDR1 reads MGHRA; CDR2 reads YSYEKL. V trimming: 6 bases; J trimming: 2 bases; junction bases outside the gene matches: 3. Written as DNA, the CDR3 is TGCGCCAGCAGACCGACAGGGGCCTACGAGCAGTACTTC. It specifies CASRPTGAYEQYF.

The V call is TRBV28, the J call TRBJ2-2, with D possibly being TRBD2 (6 bases). Germline CDR1 and CDR2: MDHEN and SYDVKM. The germline V and J ends were trimmed by 10 bases and 6 bases, with 9 bases remaining between them. The CDR3 is 11 residues long. CDR3 sequence: CATREAGELFF. In nucleotides, the CDR3 is TGTGCCACTAGGGAGGCCGGGGAGCTGTTTTTT.

The chain is built from TRBV2 and TRBJ2-2; 8 bases align to TRBD2. Germline CDR1 is SNHLY and CDR2 is FYNNEI. The CDR3 consists of 15 residues. The ends lost 2 bases at V and 5 bases at J; junction bases unmatched: 4. Written as DNA, the CDR3 is TGTGCCAGCAGTGAATTGCCTAGCGGGACCGGGGAGCTGTTTTTT. Its protein is CASSELPSGTGELFF. Filled out from reference TRBV2 and TRBJ2-2, the complete variable domain reads EPEVTQTPSHQVTQMGQEVILRCVPISNHLYFYWYRQILGQKVEFLVSFYNNEISEKSEIFDDQFSVERPDGSNFTLKIRSTKLEDSAMYFCASSELPSGTGELFFGEGSRLTVL.

This chain links TRBV30 with TRBJ2-7, with unresolved D. Germline values: CDR1 GTSNPN, CDR2 SVGIG (reference sequence). The CDR3 is 13 residues long. V lost 0 bases and J 1 base, leaving 7 bases between the germline ends. CDR3 region: CAWSVISSYEQYF. The CDR3 nucleotides are TGTGCCTGGAGTGTAATCAGTTCCTACGAGCAGTACTTC. Filled out from reference TRBV30 and TRBJ2-7, the complete variable domain reads SQTIHQWPATLVQPVGSPLSLECTVEGTSNPNLYWYRQAAGRGLQLLFYSVGIGQISSEVPQNLSASRPQDRQFILSSKKLLLSDSGFYLCAWSVISSYEQYFGPGTRLTVT.

This clone has ten or more counts. The chain uses TRBV10-3 and TRBJ1-6, with a tentative D call TRBD1 (6 bases). The CDR3 covers 16 residues. CDR1 and CDR2 (germline): ENHRY, SYGVKD. V gave up 6 bases and J gave up 6 bases, with 18 bases separating them. The chain's CDR3 is CAISKRRTDLNSPLHF. CDR3 sequence (DNA): TGTGCCATCAGCAAAAGGAGGACAGACCTTAATTCACCCCTCCACTTT.

The V call is TRBV18, the J call TRBJ2-7; 11 nucleotides agree with TRBD2. Germline V CDR1 and CDR2: KGHSH, LQKENI. Losses at the gene ends were 2 bases for V and 2 bases for J; bases not matched to a gene: 5. The CDR3 has 16 residues. The CDR3 bases are TGTGCCAGCTCACCAGATAGCGGGGGGGTCACCTACGAGCAGTACTTC. It encodes CASSPDSGGVTYEQYF.

CDR3 coding DNA: TGCGCCAGCAGTCTTATAGCGGACCAAGAGACCCAGTACTTC. It encodes CASSLIADQETQYF. The chain is built from TRBV5-1 and TRBJ2-5, with D possibly TRBD2 on 6 matching bases. The CDR3 is made up of 14 amino acids. Looked up from germline, CDR1 is SGHRS and CDR2 is YFSETQ. V was cut by 5 bases and J by 0 bases, with 11 bases left in between.